The rows below give T cell receptor beta chains drawn from one sample of a study of neurological immune-mediated disorders. TCRdb called the 5' RACE reads again in MiXCR, with one record for every CDR3 protein. This sample has 45,000 to 50,000 distinct CDR3 sequences, with about 26% found just once. Sequencing input: PBMCs. These receptors were obtained from a woman in her sixties or seventies in good health. The CDR3 runs from the conserved cysteine through the conserved F or W. The order of the fields is D gene, clone size, V gene, J gene, CDR3 protein, CDR3 DNA. A D gene is named only where the DNA matches it firmly. Only part of the rows carry a size: once, few, many, or a class if the clone is expanded.

.,.,TRBV15,TRBJ1-1,CATSRDMGSGAFF,TGTGCCACCAGCAGAGATATGGGCTCGGGAGCTTTCTTT
.,few,TRBV6-1,TRBJ2-5,CASAEVPFETQYF,TGTGCCAGCGCTGAAGTCCCCTTCGAGACCCAGTACTTC
.,many,TRBV20-1,TRBJ1-1,CSARDFLGTEAFF,TGCAGTGCTAGAGATTTTTTGGGGACTGAAGCTTTCTTT
TRBD2,many,TRBV5-1,TRBJ2-7,CASSPGLADNYEQYF,TGCGCCAGCAGCCCGGGACTAGCGGACAATTACGAGCAGTACTTC
.,.,TRBV12-3/TRBV12-4,TRBJ1-1,CASSTRTGNTEAFF,TGTGCCAGCAGTACCAGAACAGGGAACACTGAAGCTTTCTTT
TRBD1,many,TRBV4-3,TRBJ2-5,CASSQAGTGEETQYF,TGCGCCAGCAGCCAGGCCGGGACAGGGGAAGAGACCCAGTACTTC
TRBD1,.,TRBV28,TRBJ1-4,CASRTGEVQEKLFF,TGTGCCAGCAGAACAGGGGAGGTCCAAGAAAAACTGTTTTTT
.,many,TRBV6-2/TRBV6-3,TRBJ2-7,CASGSRATYEQYF,TGTGCCAGCGGCTCGAGGGCCACCTACGAGCAGTACTTC
.,.,TRBV29-1,TRBJ2-3,CSVDFRRGLATQYF,TGCAGCGTTGACTTTAGGAGGGGGCTAGCGACGCAGTATTTT
.,many,TRBV7-2,TRBJ2-5,CASSSQPGRSLETQYF,TGTGCCAGCAGCTCCCAGCCCGGCCGATCTCTCGAGACCCAGTACTTC
.,many,TRBV6-2/TRBV6-3,TRBJ2-1,CASSRDIYNEQFF,TGTGCCAGCAGCCGGGACATTTACAATGAGCAGTTCTTC
.,.,TRBV15,TRBJ2-7,CATSRGTQLYEQYF,TGTGCCACCAGCAGAGGGACCCAGCTCTACGAGCAGTACTTC
TRBD1,many,TRBV12-3/TRBV12-4,TRBJ2-3,CASSPTFTGASTDTQYF,TGTGCCAGCAGTCCCACCTTCACAGGGGCTTCCACAGATACGCAGTATTTT
.,.,TRBV4-3,TRBJ2-2,CVSSQVFRTDQNTGELFF,TGCGTCAGCAGCCAAGTATTTAGGACAGACCAAAACACCGGGGAGCTGTTTTTT
TRBD2,many,TRBV10-3,TRBJ2-1,CAISGREGNEQFF,TGTGCCATCAGTGGTAGGGAGGGGAATGAGCAGTTCTTC
TRBD1,many,TRBV6-5,TRBJ2-5,CASREIGTGGQETQYF,TGTGCCAGCAGGGAGATAGGGACAGGGGGACAAGAGACCCAGTACTTC
.,.,TRBV12-3/TRBV12-4,TRBJ1-1,CASSSYPHREGTEAFF,TGTGCCAGCAGCTCTTATCCCCACAGGGAAGGGACTGAGGCTTTCTTT
TRBD2,many,TRBV24-1,TRBJ2-1,CATSETRTSVNEQFF,TGTGCCACCAGTGAGACGCGGACTAGCGTTAATGAGCAGTTCTTC
TRBD1,many,TRBV29-1,TRBJ2-7,CSVGTPRTWDRDIAYEQYF,TGCAGCGTTGGCACTCCGCGGACATGGGACAGGGACATCGCCTACGAGCAGTACTTC
TRBD1,many,TRBV5-1,TRBJ2-7,CASSPRTSVVGTGGQYF,TGCGCCAGCAGCCCCAGAACCAGCGTAGTCGGGACAGGGGGGCAGTACTTC
.,many,TRBV7-2,TRBJ1-3,CASSLGGGPGNTIYF,TGTGCCAGCAGCTTAGGTGGAGGGCCTGGAAACACCATATATTTT
TRBD2,many,TRBV5-1,TRBJ2-3,CASSMTSGSTDTQYF,TGCGCCAGCAGCATGACTAGCGGGAGCACAGATACGCAGTATTTT
.,many,TRBV6-2/TRBV6-3,TRBJ2-7,CASSSPTLEQYF,TGTGCCAGCAGTTCCCCTACCCTCGAGCAGTACTTC
TRBD1,many,TRBV27,TRBJ2-7,CASSSTGGNEQYF,TGTGCCAGCAGCTCGACAGGGGGTAACGAGCAGTACTTC
.,.,TRBV5-1,TRBJ1-3,CASSPDRPSRNTIYF,TGCGCCAGCAGCCCCGACCGACCGAGCCGAAACACCATATATTTT
TRBD2,.,TRBV3-1,TRBJ2-5,CASSQEPSGGGRETQYF,TGTGCCAGCAGCCAAGAGCCTAGCGGGGGTGGGCGAGAGACCCAGTACTTC
.,.,TRBV9,TRBJ2-3,CASSAQWGTDTQYF,TGTGCCAGCAGCGCCCAGTGGGGCACAGATACGCAGTATTTT
.,.,TRBV6-6,TRBJ1-4,CASSETVTNEKLFF,TGTGCCAGCAGTGAGACAGTCACTAATGAAAAACTGTTTTTT
.,many,TRBV9,TRBJ2-5,CASSDMTGKTQYF,TGTGCCAGCAGCGATATGACGGGAAAGACCCAGTACTTC
TRBD2,many,TRBV15,TRBJ2-1,CATSSSRVLAGGGEQFF,TGTGCCACCAGCAGCTCACGTGTCCTAGCGGGAGGAGGTGAGCAGTTCTTC
TRBD1,few,TRBV10-2,TRBJ1-5,CASSTSRGMGQPQHF,TGCGCCAGCTCCACCTCCAGGGGGATGGGTCAGCCCCAGCATTTT
.,many,TRBV7-8,TRBJ1-1,CASSSLGTRNTEAFF,TGTGCCAGCAGCTCTCTGGGAACGAGGAACACTGAAGCTTTCTTT
TRBD2,many,TRBV3-1,TRBJ2-4,CASSQYTSGVEYF,TGTGCCAGCAGCCAATACACTAGCGGCGTGGAGTACTTC
TRBD1,.,TRBV3-1,TRBJ1-2,CASSQEGRGIYGYTF,TGTGCCAGCAGCCAAGAGGGCAGGGGGATCTATGGCTACACCTTC
TRBD1,many,TRBV24-1,TRBJ2-1,CATGRTGVNEQFF,TGTGCCACAGGACGGACAGGGGTTAATGAGCAGTTCTTC
TRBD1,many,TRBV28,TRBJ2-5,CASRKQGVETQYF,TGTGCCAGCAGGAAACAGGGGGTTGAGACCCAGTACTTC
.,.,TRBV5-1,TRBJ2-1,CASSLVASQGPEQFF,TGCGCCAGCAGCTTGGTTGCCTCCCAGGGCCCTGAGCAGTTCTTC
TRBD1,many,TRBV15,TRBJ2-5,CATSRDADRKETQYF,TGTGCCACCAGCAGAGATGCGGACAGGAAAGAGACCCAGTACTTC
.,many,TRBV7-2,TRBJ1-1,CASSLALPAQAFF,TGTGCCAGCAGCTTAGCGCTACCGGCCCAAGCTTTCTTT
.,.,TRBV27,TRBJ2-7,CDSSLSSQYEQYF,TGTGACAGCAGTTTATCTAGCCAGTACGAGCAGTACTTC